This T cell receptor beta chain originates from a study of shared clonotypes between healthy human individuals. Study-wide findings and caveats: Unshared clonotypes carried lower generation probabilities than those common to all four donors. Blood was the sole source, and tissue repertoires probably differ.

Assay execution took place at the deep level. Assay used: immunoSEQ multiplex PCR; TCRdb lists only in-frame clones, some missing. The repertoire holds roughly 550,000 clones, with about 95% as singletons. Positive CCR7 selection of CD45RO-negative cells yielded the naive CD8 cells, and terminally differentiated effector memory CD45RA+ cells were excluded. Nashville, Tennessee was home to all donors, who were Caucasian adults. Concerning this clone itself: The antigen remains unidentified.

This receptor was obtained from a woman aged 25-40 years in good health. Source material: naive CD8+ T cells sorted from blood.

The CDR3 DNA sequence: TGTGCCAGTAGAAGGCACAGGGGACCTCAGCCCCAGCATTTT. Its translation: CASRRHRGPQPQHF. The chain joins TRBV19 to TRBJ1-5, with 7 nucleotides matching TRBD1. Germline V gene data show CDR1 as LNHDA and CDR2 as SQIVND (reference sequence). V was pared by 6 bases and J by 6 bases, with 8 bases of the junction left unmatched. This CDR3 is built from 14 residues.